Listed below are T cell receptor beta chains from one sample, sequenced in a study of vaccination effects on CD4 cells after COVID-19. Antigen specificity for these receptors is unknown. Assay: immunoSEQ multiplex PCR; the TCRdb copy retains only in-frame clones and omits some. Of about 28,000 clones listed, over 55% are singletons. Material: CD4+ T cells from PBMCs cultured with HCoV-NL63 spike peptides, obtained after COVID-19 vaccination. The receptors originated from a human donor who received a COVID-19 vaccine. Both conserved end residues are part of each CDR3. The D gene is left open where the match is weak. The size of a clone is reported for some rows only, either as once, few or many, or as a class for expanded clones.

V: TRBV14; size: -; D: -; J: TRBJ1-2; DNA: TGTGCCAGCGGTGGACGTGCCCTCTATGGCTACACCTTC; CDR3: CASGGRALYGYTF
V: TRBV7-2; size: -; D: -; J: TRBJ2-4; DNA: TGTGCCAGCAGCTTAGCGGGGGCCAAAAACATTCAGTACTTC; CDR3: CASSLAGAKNIQYF
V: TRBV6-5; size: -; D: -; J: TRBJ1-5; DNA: TGTGCCAGCAGGATGGACGGGGGCCAGCCCCAGCATTTT; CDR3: CASRMDGGQPQHF
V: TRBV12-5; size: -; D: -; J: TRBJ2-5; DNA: TGTGCTAGTGGTTCCGACCCTCGCGCGGAGACCCAGTACTTC; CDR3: CASGSDPRAETQYF
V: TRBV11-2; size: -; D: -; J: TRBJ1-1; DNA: TGTGCCAGCAGCTTAGTAGGGGGTCGCAAACCCGAAGCTTTCTTT; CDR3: CASSLVGGRKPEAFF
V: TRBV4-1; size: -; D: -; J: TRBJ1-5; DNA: TGCGCCAGCAGCCAAGATCTAGCGTTCCGCAGGGGCGATCAGCCCCAGCATTTT; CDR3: CASSQDLAFRRGDQPQHF
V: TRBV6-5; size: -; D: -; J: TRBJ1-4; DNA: TGTGCCAGCAGTTACTCAAGGGCCAGCAATGAAAAACTGTTTTTT; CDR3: CASSYSRASNEKLFF
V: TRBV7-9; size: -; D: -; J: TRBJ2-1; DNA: TGTGCCAGCAGCCTCAACAGGGTCAATGAGCAGTTCTTC; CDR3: CASSLNRVNEQFF
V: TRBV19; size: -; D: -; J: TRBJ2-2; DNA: TGTGCCAGTAGTATAGCGGGCCTAACCGGGGAGCTGTTTTTT; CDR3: CASSIAGLTGELFF
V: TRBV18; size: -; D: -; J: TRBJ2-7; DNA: TGTGCCAGCTCACTCGGGACTTCCACCTACGAGCAGTACTTC; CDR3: CASSLGTSTYEQYF
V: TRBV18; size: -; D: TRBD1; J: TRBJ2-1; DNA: TGTGCCAGCTCAAAGGAGACAGGGGGCGCGGACGGGCAGTTCTTC; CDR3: CASSKETGGADGQFF
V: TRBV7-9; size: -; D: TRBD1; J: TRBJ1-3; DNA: TGTGCCAGCAGCACATCAGGGGAGGGGGCATCTGGAAACACCATATATTTT; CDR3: CASSTSGEGASGNTIYF
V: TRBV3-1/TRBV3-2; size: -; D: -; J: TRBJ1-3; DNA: TGTGCCAGCAGCCCGAGAGGCGCTGGAAACACCATATATTTT; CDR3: CASSPRGAGNTIYF
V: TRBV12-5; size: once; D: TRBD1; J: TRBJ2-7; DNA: TGTGCTAGTGGTTTGGACAGGGGCTACGAGCAGTACTTC; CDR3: CASGLDRGYEQYF
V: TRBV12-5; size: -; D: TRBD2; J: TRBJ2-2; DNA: TGTGCTAGTGGTAGCAGCGGGAGGGCCCGCACCGGGGAGCTGTTTTTT; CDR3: CASGSSGRARTGELFF
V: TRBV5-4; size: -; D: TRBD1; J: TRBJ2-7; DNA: TGTGCCAGCAGCTTGGGGACAGGGGTCTACGAGCAGTACTTC; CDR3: CASSLGTGVYEQYF
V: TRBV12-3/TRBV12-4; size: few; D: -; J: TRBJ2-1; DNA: TGTGCCAGCAGTCCCCCCGGGAACAATGAGCAGTTCTTC; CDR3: CASSPPGNNEQFF
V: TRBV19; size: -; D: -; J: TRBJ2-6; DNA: TGTGCCAGTAGTACTTGGGTCGGCCGCTCTGGGGCCAACGTCCTGACTTTC; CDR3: CASSTWVGRSGANVLTF
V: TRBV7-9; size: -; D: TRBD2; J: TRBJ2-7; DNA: TGTGCCAGCAGCTTGGCGGGGGTGTCCGAGCAGTACTTC; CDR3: CASSLAGVSEQYF
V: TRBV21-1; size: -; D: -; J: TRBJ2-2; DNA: TGTGCCAGCAGGGGGGGGGAGCTGTTTTTT; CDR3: CASRGGELFF
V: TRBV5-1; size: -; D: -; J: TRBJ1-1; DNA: TGCGCCAGCAGCTTGGAGGGGAGGGTGAACACTGAAGCTTTCTTT; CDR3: CASSLEGRVNTEAFF
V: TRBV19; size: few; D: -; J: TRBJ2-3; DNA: TGTGCCAGTAGTATCCAACCAGACTCGGATACGCAGTATTTT; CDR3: CASSIQPDSDTQYF
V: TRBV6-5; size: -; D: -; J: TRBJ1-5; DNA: TGTGCCAGCAGTTACGCTGGGAATGGGGATCAGCCCCAGCATTTT; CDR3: CASSYAGNGDQPQHF
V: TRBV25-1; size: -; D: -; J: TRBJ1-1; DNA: TGTGCCAGCATGGAGGGCCTTGGAGGAGCTTTCTTT; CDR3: CASMEGLGGAFF
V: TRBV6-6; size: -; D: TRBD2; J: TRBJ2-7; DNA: TGTGCCAGCAGTTCAACTAGCGGGATAGTCTACGAGCAGTACTTC; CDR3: CASSSTSGIVYEQYF
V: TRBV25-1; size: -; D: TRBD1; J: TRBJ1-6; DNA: TGTGCCAGCAGTGAACAGGGGGATAATTCACCCCTCCACTTT; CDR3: CASSEQGDNSPLHF
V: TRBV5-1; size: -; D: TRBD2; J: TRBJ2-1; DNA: TGCGCCAGCAGCTTGGCCACTAGCGGGAGGCCCCTCGATTACAATGAGCAGTTCTTC; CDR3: CASSLATSGRPLDYNEQFF
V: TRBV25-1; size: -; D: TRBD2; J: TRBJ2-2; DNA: TGTGCCAGCAGTGGAGGACTAGCGGGAGTCACCGGGGAGCTGTTTTTT; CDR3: CASSGGLAGVTGELFF
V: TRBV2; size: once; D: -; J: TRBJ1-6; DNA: TGTGCCAGCAGTGAAGTGAGGGCACGCAATTCACCCCTCCACTTT; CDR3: CASSEVRARNSPLHF
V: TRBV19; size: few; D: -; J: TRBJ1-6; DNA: TGTGCCAGTAAGGGCCAGGGCTATAATTCACCCCTCCACTTT; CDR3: CASKGQGYNSPLHF
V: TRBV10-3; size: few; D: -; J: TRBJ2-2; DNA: TGTGCCATCTCGAGCGAGGGCGGGGAGCTGTTTTTT; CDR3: CAISSEGGELFF
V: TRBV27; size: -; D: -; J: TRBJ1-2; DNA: TGTGCCAGCAGTTCCGCCCTTCTCCGGGACGGAACCAACTATGGCTACACCTTC; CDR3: CASSSALLRDGTNYGYTF
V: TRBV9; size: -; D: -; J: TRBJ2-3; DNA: TGTGCCAGCAGCCCTGCACTAGCTTCCACAGATACGCAGTATTTT; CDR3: CASSPALASTDTQYF
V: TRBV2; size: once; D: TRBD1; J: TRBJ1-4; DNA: TGTGCCAGCAGTTCGGACAGGAGCTTCAATGAAAAACTGTTTTTT; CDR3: CASSSDRSFNEKLFF
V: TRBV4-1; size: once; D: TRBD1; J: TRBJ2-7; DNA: TGCGCCAGCAGCCAATGGTACAGGACAGGATCATCCTACGAGCAGTACTTC; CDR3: CASSQWYRTGSSYEQYF
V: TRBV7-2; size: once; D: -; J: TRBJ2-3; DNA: TGTGCCAGCAGAGCAGTTGGGGGCGGGGATACGCAGTATTTT; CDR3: CASRAVGGGDTQYF
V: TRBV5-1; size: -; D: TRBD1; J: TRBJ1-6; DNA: TGCGCCAGCAGCTCCTCGGGACAGGATAATTCACCCCTCCACTTT; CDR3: CASSSSGQDNSPLHF
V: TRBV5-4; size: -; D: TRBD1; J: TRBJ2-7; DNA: TGTGCCAGCAGCTTGCCCGGACAGGTGAACTCCTACGAGCAGTACTTC; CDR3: CASSLPGQVNSYEQYF
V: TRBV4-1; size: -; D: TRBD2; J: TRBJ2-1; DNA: TGCGCCAGCAGCCAAGAGTCGGCTCGGACTAGCTCCAACAATGAGCAGTTCTTC; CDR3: CASSQESARTSSNNEQFF
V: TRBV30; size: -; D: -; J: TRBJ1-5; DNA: TGTGCCTGGAGTGTGTTGGAGGACAATCAGCCCCAGCATTTT; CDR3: CAWSVLEDNQPQHF
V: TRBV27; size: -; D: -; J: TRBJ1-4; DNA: TGTGCCAGCAGAGCGGTGGAAGAAAAACTGTTTTTT; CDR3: CASRAVEEKLFF
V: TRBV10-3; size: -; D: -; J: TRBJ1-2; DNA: TGTGCCATCAGTGAGTCGTATGGCTACACCTTC; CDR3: CAISESYGYTF
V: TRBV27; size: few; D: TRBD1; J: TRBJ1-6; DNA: TGTGCCAGCAGGACGGACAGGGGTTTATCACCCCTCCACTTT; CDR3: CASRTDRGLSPLHF
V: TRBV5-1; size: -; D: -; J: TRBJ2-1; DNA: TGCGCCAGCAGCACTTTGGGTTCGGGTAGCTCCTACAATGAGCAGTTCTTC; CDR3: CASSTLGSGSSYNEQFF
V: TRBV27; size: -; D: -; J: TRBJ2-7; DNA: TGTGCCAGCAGTTTGATGTTAGCTTCCTACGAGCAGTACTTC; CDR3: CASSLMLASYEQYF
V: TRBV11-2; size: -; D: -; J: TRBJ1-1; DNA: TGTGCCAGCAGCCGACCATACACTGAAGCTTTCTTT; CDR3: CASSRPYTEAFF
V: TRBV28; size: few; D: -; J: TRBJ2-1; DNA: TGTGCCAAGACCTTGCGCCGGGAAGGTGAGCAGTTCTTC; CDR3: CAKTLRREGEQFF
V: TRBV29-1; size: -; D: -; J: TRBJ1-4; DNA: TGCAGCGTTGAAGATGGGGGGGAGAGTAATGAAAAACTGTTTTTT; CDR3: CSVEDGGESNEKLFF